Described below is a single T cell receptor (beta chain) sequence and its context. The antigen remains unidentified. The sample originates from a study of Ad26.COV2.S vaccination and SARS-CoV-2 variants. Study-wide findings and caveats: Non-spike TCR breadth did not differ much between vaccine and placebo recipients.

Profiled with immunoSEQ multiplex PCR; TCRdb holds only in-frame clones, not every one. The table includes around 450,000 clones, 80% to 95% detected once. V lost 6 bases, J lost 0 bases, and 13 bases stayed unmatched. Germline lookup yields CDR1 MDHEN and CDR2 SYDVKM. The CDR3 contains 18 residues. The treatment was: roughly 18 received Ad26.COV2.S at low or high dose, single or two shots; 5 received placebo; per-sample allocation not given. Sampling happened 63 days after the first vaccine or placebo injection. The rearrangement uses TRBV28 and TRBJ1-5; 8 bases fit TRBD1. The sequence was collected from a person aged 18-65 years who received the Ad26.COV2.S COVID-19 vaccine or a placebo. Sequenced material: peripheral blood, taken in a trial of Ad26.COV2.S vaccine versus placebo. CDR3 amino acids: CASRILRTGTFSNQPQHF. The DNA of the CDR3 is TGTGCCAGCAGGATACTGAGGACAGGGACTTTTAGCAATCAGCCCCAGCATTTT.